This passage covers 15 T cell receptor beta chains from one sample sequenced in a study of Graves' ophthalmopathy and Graves' hyperthyroidism. RNA transcripts were the source from which TCR beta CDR3 regions were amplified. RT-PCR was first run with HTBI primers, then multiplex PCR in a second round. TCRdb re-called the multiplex PCR reads through MiXCR, storing one row per CDR3 protein. The repertoire holds around 1.1 million distinct CDR3 sequences, with about two fifths as singletons. The sample comprised peripheral blood or thyroid tissue (not recorded which). The receptors derive from an adult man with Graves' hyperthyroidism.

On this clonotype: This may arise from a read error, as a much more abundant clone is one base away. The DNA for the CDR3 is TGTGCCAGTAGCACTCCTGCAAGGGGGTATCAGCCCCAGCATTTT. Amino acids: CASSTPARGYQPQHF. This sequence joins TRBV19 and TRBJ1-5, with D tentatively TRBD1 (6 bases). The CDR3 loop spans 15 amino acids. The V gene's germline CDR1 is LNHDA and CDR2 SQIVND (reference sequence). Trimming cost V 6 bases and J 5 bases, with 17 bases left between them.

J is TRBJ1-1 and V is TRBV4-1; 8 bases match TRBD1. Germline-derived CDR1 and CDR2 are MGHRA and YSYEKL. The V gene end was trimmed by 1 base and the J gene end by 8 bases; junction bases not matched to a gene: 12. The CDR3 is 16 residues long. The CDR3 bases are TGCGCCAGCAGCCAAGCTGAGACAGGGGCTCTTATAGAAGCTTTCTTT. Amino acids: CASSQAETGALIEAFF.

The sample holds many counts of this clonotype. The chain has TRBV24-1 and TRBJ1-6, with D unresolved. The germline gives CDR1 KGHDR, CDR2 SFDVKD. Trimming took 8 bases from V and 0 from J, leaving 10 bases between them. CDR3 length: 15 amino acids. CDR3 sequence (DNA): TGTGCCACCAATCGTCGCAGCTCCTATAATTCACCCCTCCACTTT. Protein sequence: CATNRRSSYNSPLHF.

This clonotype has at least ten counts. The chain carries TRBV20-1 and TRBJ2-6; D is ambiguous. There are 14 residues in the CDR3. CDR1 and CDR2 (germline): DFQATT, SNEGSKA (reference sequence). V lost 6 bases, J lost 0 bases, and 9 bases lay in between. The chain's CDR3 is CSAQDNSGANVLTF. For the CDR3, the DNA is TGCAGTGCCCAAGACAACTCTGGGGCCAACGTCCTGACTTTC.

This clonotype was seen a handful of times. This chain links TRBV7-9 with TRBJ2-5; either TRBD1 or TRBD2 may supply D (5 bases each). This CDR3 is built from 15 residues. The ends were cut back, 1 base at V and 6 bases at J, with 15 bases in the middle. Germline assignment: CDR1 SEHNR and CDR2 FQNEAQ (reference sequence). In DNA, the CDR3 is TGTGCCAGCAGCTTAGTAGTGGGACCCGGGCAGACCCAGTACTTC. Its translation: CASSLVVGPGQTQYF.

The chain links TRBV7-9 to TRBJ1-2; D perhaps matches TRBD1 (5 bases). This CDR3 is built from 14 residues. Germline CDR1 and CDR2: SEHNR and FQNEAQ (reference sequence). V was shortened by 5 bases and J by 8 bases, with 18 bases between the two germline ends. In DNA, the CDR3 is TGTGCCAGCAGCCCAAAGATGGGGGGAAAGGGCTACACCTTC. Translation: CASSPKMGGKGYTF.

This chain links TRBV20-1 with TRBJ1-5; possible D gene TRBD1, 5 bases. This CDR3 contains 13 residues. The V and J ends lost 3 bases and 6 bases respectively, with 12 bases between them. CDR1 and CDR2 (germline): DFQATT, SNEGSKA (reference sequence). The CDR3 DNA reads TGCAGTGCTAGCCCCCAGGGCGGTCAGCCCCAGCATTTT. The encoded protein is CSASPQGGQPQHF.

In the case of this clonotype: This is likely a read error, given that the CDR3 carries no conserved phenylalanine or tryptophan at its end. This chain joins TRBV7-6 and TRBJ2-7, with TRBD1 matching over 10 bases. Germline lookup yields CDR1 SGHVS and CDR2 FNYEAQ. The CDR3 sequence is 14 residues long. The V segment lost 4 bases and the J segment 6 bases; nucleotides outside the gene matches: 6. For the CDR3, the DNA is TGTGCCAGCAGCTCAGGGACAGGGGATGCCGAGCAGTACTGC. Protein product: CASSSGTGDAEQYC.

The rearrangement joins TRBV30 to TRBJ2-7, with D unresolved. CDR3 length: 14 amino acids. Looked up from germline, CDR1 is GTSNPN and CDR2 is SVGIG (reference sequence). Trimming cost V 2 bases and J 2 bases, with 13 bases left between them. For the CDR3, the DNA is TGTGCCTGGAGTCCCGTTCGAACAACCTACGAGCAGTACTTC. Its translation: CAWSPVRTTYEQYF.

In this sample, this clonotype turned up many times. The chain is built from TRBV29-1 and TRBJ1-1; D remains ambiguous. Looked up from germline, CDR1 is SQVTM and CDR2 is ANQGSEA. The CDR3 covers 11 residues. V was pared by 7 bases and J by 4 bases, with 10 bases between. DNA of the CDR3: TGCAGCGCCCTGTTGGTCACTGAAGCTTTCTTT. Its protein is CSALLVTEAFF.

On this clonotype: It may be a read error: a sequence one base away is much more abundant. The genes are TRBV5-1 and TRBJ2-2; 13 bases agree with TRBD2. Germline V gives CDR1 SGHRS, CDR2 YFSETQ. Trimming took 3 bases from V and 4 from J; bases not matched to a gene: 6. CDR3 length: 17 amino acids. Written as DNA, the CDR3 is TGCGCCAGCAGCTCTGGACTAGCGGGAGTCGTCACCGGGGAGCTGTTTTTT. It codes for CASSSGLAGVVTGELFF.

Comments on this clonotype: A read error may explain this, as a much larger clone is one base away. This chain links TRBV7-2 with TRBJ2-7; D not certain. Germline V gene data show CDR1 as SGHTA and CDR2 as FQGNSA. This CDR3 region has 13 residues. V lost 8 bases to trimming and J lost 0 bases, with 11 bases between them. The CDR3, as DNA: TGTGCCAGCGGCTATCCCCCCTCCTACGAGCAGTACTTC. Amino acid sequence: CASGYPPSYEQYF.

This clonotype was recorded a few times. This chain joins TRBV27 and TRBJ1-1; 10 bases are shared with TRBD1. Germline CDR1 MNHEY, CDR2 SMNVEV (reference sequence). The junction had 3 bases not matched to a gene; V was cut back by 8 bases and J by 0 bases. This CDR3 spans 14 amino acids. CDR3 in DNA: TGTGCCAGCGGACAGGGGGAATTGAACACTGAAGCTTTCTTT. It specifies CASGQGELNTEAFF.

With respect to this clonotype: This sequence may be a read error, since a much larger clone differs from it by one base. The rearrangement uses TRBV20-1 and TRBJ1-1; D gene unclear. This CDR3 spans 11 amino acids. Germline V CDR1 and CDR2: DFQATT, SNEGSKA (reference sequence). Trimming took off 6 bases at V and 1 base at J, with 6 bases between the two ends. CDR3 sequence: CSANRNTEAFF. The CDR3 region has the DNA TGCAGTGCAAACCGGAACACTGAAGCTTTCTTT.

In its sample, this clonotype was seen many times. The rearrangement joins TRBV20-1 to TRBJ1-1, with a weak D call TRBD1 (5 bases). Germline V gene lookup returns CDR1 DFQATT and CDR2 SNEGSKA (reference sequence). Trimming pared 3 bases from V and 0 bases from J, leaving 11 bases between. This CDR3 has 14 amino acids. The CDR3 protein is CSASFRVMNTEAFF. The CDR3 nucleotides are TGCAGTGCTAGTTTCAGGGTTATGAACACTGAAGCTTTCTTT.